This T cell receptor beta chain originates from a study of blood T cell repertoires in COVID-19. Overall study context: Some COVID-19 samples were acute and others convalescent; all came from the United States, Italy and Spain.

Measured with immunoSEQ multiplex PCR; TCRdb has only the in-frame clones, and not every one. The sample records around 320,000 clones, 90% being singletons. Germline values: CDR1 MNHEY, CDR2 SVGAGI. This CDR3 is 14 amino acids long. V lost 6 bases, J lost 7 bases, and 8 bases stayed unmatched. This sequence joins TRBV6-5 and TRBJ1-2; 10 bases align to TRBD1. The clonotype originates from a woman in her twenties or thirties who had been exposed to COVID-19. Sample: PBMCs or T cells enriched from blood (not recorded which). CDR3 loop: CASSPTGGGLGYTF. DNA for the CDR3: TGTGCCAGCAGCCCGACAGGGGGCGGTCTTGGCTACACCTTC.